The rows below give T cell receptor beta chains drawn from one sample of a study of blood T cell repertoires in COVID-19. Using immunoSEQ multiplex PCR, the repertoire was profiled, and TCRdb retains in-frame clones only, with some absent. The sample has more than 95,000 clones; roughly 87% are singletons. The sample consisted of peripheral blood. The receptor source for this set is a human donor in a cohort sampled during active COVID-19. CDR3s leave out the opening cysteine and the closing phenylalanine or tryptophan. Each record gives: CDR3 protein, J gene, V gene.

CDR3 protein: ASTHGQRDQPQH; J gene: TRBJ1-5; V gene: TRBV7-2
CDR3 protein: ASTLDRGNTDTQY; J gene: TRBJ2-3; V gene: TRBV5-1
CDR3 protein: ASSSRAEKLF; J gene: TRBJ1-4; V gene: TRBV6-5
CDR3 protein: ASSQEGTVSTDTQY; J gene: TRBJ2-3; V gene: TRBV4-1
CDR3 protein: ASSLALTGRRETQY; J gene: TRBJ2-5; V gene: TRBV7-2
CDR3 protein: ASSSDRGAYGYT; J gene: TRBJ1-2; V gene: TRBV7-9
CDR3 protein: ASSLAAGGIPNQPQH; J gene: TRBJ1-5; V gene: TRBV7-6
CDR3 protein: ASSPTGGEYNEQF; J gene: TRBJ2-1; V gene: TRBV5-5
CDR3 protein: ASRTGLAVLTDTQY; J gene: TRBJ2-3; V gene: TRBV5-1
CDR3 protein: ASSRDRANYGYT; J gene: TRBJ1-2; V gene: TRBV6-5
CDR3 protein: ASSFLALSYSYEQY; J gene: TRBJ2-7; V gene: TRBV5-6
CDR3 protein: ASSLDRGTQY; J gene: TRBJ2-5; V gene: TRBV7-6
CDR3 protein: ASTGSLYGYT; J gene: TRBJ1-2; V gene: TRBV2
CDR3 protein: ASSIQGGPYEQY; J gene: TRBJ2-7; V gene: TRBV19